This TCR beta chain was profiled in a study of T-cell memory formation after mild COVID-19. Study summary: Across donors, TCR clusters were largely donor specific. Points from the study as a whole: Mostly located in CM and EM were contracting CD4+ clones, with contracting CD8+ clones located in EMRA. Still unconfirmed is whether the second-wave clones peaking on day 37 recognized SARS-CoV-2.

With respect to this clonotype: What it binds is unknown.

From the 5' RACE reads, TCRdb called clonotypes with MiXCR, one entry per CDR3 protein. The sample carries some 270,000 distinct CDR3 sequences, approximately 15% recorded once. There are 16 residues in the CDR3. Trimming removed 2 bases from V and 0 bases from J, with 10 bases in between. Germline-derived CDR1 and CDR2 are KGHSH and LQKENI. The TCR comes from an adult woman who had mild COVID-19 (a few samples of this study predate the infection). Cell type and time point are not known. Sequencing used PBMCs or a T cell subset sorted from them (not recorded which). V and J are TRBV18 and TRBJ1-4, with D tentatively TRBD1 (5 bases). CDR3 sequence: CASSPGAPATNEKLFF. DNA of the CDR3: TGTGCCAGCTCACCAGGGGCCCCGGCAACTAATGAAAAACTGTTTTTT.